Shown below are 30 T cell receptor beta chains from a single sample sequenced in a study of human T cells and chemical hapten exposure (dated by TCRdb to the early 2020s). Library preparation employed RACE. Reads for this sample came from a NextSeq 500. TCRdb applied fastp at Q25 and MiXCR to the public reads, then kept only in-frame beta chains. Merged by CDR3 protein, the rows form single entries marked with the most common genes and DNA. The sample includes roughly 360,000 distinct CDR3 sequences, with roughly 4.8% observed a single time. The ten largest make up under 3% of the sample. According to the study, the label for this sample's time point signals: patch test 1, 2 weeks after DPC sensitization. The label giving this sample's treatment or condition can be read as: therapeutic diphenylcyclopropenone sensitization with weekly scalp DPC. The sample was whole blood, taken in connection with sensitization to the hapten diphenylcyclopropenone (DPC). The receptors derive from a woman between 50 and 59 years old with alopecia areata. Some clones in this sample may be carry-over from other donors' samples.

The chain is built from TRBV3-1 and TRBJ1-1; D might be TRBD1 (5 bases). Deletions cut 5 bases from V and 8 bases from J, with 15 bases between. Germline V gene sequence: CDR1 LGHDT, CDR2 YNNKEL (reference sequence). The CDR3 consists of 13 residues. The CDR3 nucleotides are TGTGCCAGCAGCGCTGACGTGGGGGTCGAAGCTTTCTTT. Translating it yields CASSADVGVEAFF.

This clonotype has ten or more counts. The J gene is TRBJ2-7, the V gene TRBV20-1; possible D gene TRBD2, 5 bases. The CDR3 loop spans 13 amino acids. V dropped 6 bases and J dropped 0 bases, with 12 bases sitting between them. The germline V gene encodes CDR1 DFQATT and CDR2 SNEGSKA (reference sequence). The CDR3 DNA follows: TGCAGTGCCCCCGGGGAGAGCTCCTACGAGCAGTACTTC. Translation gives CSAPGESSYEQYF.

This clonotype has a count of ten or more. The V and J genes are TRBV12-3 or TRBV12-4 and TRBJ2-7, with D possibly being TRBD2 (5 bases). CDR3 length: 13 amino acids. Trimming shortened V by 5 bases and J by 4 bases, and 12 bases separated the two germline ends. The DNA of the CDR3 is TGTGCCAGCAGTATCCCGGGAACTTACGAGCAGTACTTC. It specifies CASSIPGTYEQYF.

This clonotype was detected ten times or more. The CDR3 region is CASREVGTEAFF. CDR3 DNA: TGTGCCTCCCGGGAGGTGGGCACTGAAGCTTTCTTT. The rearrangement joins TRBV25-1 to TRBJ1-1; D is uncertain. CDR3 size: 12 residues. The germline CDR1 and CDR2 sequences are MGHDK and SYGVNS. The V gene lost 11 bases and the J gene lost 4 bases, with 14 bases spanning the gap.

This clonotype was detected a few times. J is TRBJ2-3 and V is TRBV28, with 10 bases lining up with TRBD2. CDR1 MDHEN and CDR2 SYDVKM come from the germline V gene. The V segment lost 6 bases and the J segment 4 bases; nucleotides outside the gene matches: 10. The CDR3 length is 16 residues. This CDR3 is CASSFASGRGADTQYF. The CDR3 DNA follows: TGTGCCAGCAGCTTCGCGAGCGGGAGGGGGGCAGATACGCAGTATTTT.

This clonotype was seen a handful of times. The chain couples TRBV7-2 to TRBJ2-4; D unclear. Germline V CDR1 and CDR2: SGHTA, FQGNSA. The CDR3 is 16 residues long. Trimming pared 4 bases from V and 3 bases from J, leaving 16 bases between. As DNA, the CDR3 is TGTGCCAGCAGCTGGCCGGAGAGGTCGGTCAAAAACATTCAGTACTTC. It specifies CASSWPERSVKNIQYF.

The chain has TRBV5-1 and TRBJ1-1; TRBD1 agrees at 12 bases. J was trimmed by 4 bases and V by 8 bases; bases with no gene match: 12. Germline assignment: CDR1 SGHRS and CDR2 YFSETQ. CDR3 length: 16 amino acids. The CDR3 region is CASKRRGQGALTEAFF. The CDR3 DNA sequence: TGCGCCAGTAAACGCCGGGGACAGGGGGCCCTCACTGAAGCTTTCTTT.

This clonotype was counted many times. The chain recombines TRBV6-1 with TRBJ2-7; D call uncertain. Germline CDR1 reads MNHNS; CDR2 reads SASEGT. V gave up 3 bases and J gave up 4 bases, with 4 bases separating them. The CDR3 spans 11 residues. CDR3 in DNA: TGTGCCAGCAGTGAGCGTTACGAGCAGTACTTC. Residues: CASSERYEQYF.

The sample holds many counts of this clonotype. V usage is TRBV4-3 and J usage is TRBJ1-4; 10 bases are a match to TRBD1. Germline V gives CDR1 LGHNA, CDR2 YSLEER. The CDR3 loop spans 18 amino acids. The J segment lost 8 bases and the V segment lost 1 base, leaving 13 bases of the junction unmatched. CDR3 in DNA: TGCGCCAGCAGCCAAGGCCCGGACGACAGGGGGCGCCGGGAAAAACTGTTTTTT. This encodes CASSQGPDDRGRREKLFF.

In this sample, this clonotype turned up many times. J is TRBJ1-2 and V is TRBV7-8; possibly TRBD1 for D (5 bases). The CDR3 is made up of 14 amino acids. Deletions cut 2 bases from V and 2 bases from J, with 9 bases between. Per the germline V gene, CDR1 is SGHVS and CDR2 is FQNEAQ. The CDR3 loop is CASSLRRQNYGYTF. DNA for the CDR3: TGTGCCAGCAGCTTACGCAGACAGAACTATGGCTACACCTTC.

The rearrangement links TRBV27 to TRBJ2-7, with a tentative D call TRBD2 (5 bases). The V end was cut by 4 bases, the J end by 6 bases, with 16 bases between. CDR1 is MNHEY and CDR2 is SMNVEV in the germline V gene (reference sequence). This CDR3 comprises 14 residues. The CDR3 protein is CASSYRGPTREQYF. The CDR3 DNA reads TGTGCCAGCAGTTATCGGGGTCCGACTCGCGAGCAGTACTTC.

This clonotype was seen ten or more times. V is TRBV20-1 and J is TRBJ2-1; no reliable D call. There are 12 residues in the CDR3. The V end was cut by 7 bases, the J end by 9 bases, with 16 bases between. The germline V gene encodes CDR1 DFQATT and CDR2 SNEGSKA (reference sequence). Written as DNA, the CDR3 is TGCAGTGAAGCAACTGGCCTGGGTGAGCAGTTCTTC. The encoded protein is CSEATGLGEQFF.

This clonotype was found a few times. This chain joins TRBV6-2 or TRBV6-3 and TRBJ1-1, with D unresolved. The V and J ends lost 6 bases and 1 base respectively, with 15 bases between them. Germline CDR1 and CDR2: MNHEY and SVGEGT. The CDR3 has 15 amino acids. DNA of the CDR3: TGTGCCAGCAGGGTAAGATGGAGGGCGAACACTGAAGCTTTCTTT. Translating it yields CASRVRWRANTEAFF.

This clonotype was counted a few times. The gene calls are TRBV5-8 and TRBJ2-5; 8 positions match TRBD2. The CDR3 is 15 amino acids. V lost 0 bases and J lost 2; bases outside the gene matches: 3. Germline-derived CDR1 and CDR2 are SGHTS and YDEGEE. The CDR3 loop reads CASSLASGSQETQYF. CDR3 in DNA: TGTGCCAGCAGCTTGGCTAGCGGGTCACAAGAGACCCAGTACTTC.

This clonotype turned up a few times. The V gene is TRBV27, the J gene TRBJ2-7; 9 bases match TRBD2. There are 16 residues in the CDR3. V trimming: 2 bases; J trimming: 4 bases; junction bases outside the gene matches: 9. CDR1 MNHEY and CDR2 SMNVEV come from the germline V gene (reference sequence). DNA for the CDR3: TGTGCCAGCAGTTTAGTCCCGGCTAGCGGGAAGTACGAGCAGTACTTC. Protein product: CASSLVPASGKYEQYF.

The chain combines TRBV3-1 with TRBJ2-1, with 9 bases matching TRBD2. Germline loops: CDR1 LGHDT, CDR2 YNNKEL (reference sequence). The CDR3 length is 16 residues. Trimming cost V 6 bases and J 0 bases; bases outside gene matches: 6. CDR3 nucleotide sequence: TGTGCCAGCAGACAGACTAGCGGACACTCCTACAATGAGCAGTTCTTC. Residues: CASRQTSGHSYNEQFF.

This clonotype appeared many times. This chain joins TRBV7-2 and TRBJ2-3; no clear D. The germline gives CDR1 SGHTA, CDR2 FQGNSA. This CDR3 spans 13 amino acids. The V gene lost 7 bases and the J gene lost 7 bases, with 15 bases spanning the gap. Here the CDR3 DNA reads TGTGCCAGCAAAACGTCGGCGGCAAATACGCAGTATTTT. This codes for CASKTSAANTQYF.

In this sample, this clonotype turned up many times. The CDR3 DNA sequence: TGTGCCAGCAGTTTATCGGAGCGAGAGACCCAGTACTTC. This gives the protein CASSLSERETQYF. J is TRBJ2-5 and V is TRBV27, with D unclear. The CDR3 length is 13 residues. Germline CDR1 reads MNHEY; CDR2 reads SMNVEV (reference sequence). V dropped 0 bases and J dropped 4 bases, with 6 bases sitting between them.

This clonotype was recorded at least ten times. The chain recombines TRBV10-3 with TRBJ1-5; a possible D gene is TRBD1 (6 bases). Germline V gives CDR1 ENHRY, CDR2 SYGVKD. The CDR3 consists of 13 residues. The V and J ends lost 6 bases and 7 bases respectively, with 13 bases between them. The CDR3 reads CAISGGSEQPQHF. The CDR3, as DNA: TGTGCCATCAGCGGGGGCTCAGAGCAGCCCCAGCATTTT.

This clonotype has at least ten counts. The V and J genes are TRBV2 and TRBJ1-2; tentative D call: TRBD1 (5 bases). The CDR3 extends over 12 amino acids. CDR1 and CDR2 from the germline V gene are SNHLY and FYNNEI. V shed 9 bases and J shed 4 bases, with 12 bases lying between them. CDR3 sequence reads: CASSQETYGYTF. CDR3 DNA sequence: TGTGCCAGTTCACAGGAAACCTATGGCTACACCTTC.

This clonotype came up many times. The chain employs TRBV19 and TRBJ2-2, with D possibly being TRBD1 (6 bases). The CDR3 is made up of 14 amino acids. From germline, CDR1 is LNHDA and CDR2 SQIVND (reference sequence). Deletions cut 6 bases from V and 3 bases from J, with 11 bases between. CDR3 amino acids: CASRRTAYTGELFF. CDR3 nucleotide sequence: TGTGCCAGTAGAAGGACAGCTTACACCGGGGAGCTGTTTTTT.

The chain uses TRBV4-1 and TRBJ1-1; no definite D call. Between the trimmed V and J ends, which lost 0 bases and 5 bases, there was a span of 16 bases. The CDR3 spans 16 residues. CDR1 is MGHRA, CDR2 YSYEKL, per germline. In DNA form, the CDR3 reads TGCGCCAGCAGCCAAGAATATAGGGAGGTAGGGACTGAAGCTTTCTTT. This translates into CASSQEYREVGTEAFF.

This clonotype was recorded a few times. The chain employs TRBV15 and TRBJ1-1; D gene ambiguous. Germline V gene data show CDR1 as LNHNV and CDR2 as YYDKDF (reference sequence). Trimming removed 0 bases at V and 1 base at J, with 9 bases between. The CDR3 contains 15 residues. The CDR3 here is CATSRERQTNTEAFF. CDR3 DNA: TGTGCCACCAGCAGAGAACGGCAGACGAACACTGAAGCTTTCTTT. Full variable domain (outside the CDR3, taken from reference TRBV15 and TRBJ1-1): DAMVIQNPRYQVTQFGKPVTLSCSQTLNHNVMYWYQQKSSQAPKLLFHYYDKDFNNEADTPDNFQSRRPNTSFCFLDIRSPGLGDTAMYLCATSRERQTNTEAFFGQGTRLTVV.

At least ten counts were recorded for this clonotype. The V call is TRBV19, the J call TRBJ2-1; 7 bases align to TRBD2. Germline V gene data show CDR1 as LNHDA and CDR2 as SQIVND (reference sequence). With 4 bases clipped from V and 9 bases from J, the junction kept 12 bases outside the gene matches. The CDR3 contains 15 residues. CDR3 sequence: CASSTSGTLSLEQFF. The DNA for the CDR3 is TGTGCCAGTAGTACTAGCGGAACACTTAGTCTTGAGCAGTTCTTC.

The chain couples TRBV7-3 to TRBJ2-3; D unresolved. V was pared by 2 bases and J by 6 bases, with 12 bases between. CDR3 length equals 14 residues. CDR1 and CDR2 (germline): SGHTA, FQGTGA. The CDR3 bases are TGTGCCAGCAGCTTAGTCGGCATAGCCGATACGCAGTATTTT. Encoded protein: CASSLVGIADTQYF. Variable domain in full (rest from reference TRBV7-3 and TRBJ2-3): GAGVSQTPSNKVTEKGKYVELRCDPISGHTALYWYRQSLGQGPEFLIYFQGTGAADDSGLPNDRFFAVRPEGSVSTLKIQRTERGDSAVYLCASSLVGIADTQYFGPGTRLTVL.

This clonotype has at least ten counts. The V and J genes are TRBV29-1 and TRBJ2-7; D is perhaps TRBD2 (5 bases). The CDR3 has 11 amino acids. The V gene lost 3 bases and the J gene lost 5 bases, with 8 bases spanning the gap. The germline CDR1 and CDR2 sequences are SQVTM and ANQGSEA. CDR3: CSVDFGDEQYF. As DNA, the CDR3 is TGCAGCGTTGATTTCGGGGACGAGCAGTACTTC.

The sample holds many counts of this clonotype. The CDR3 nucleotides read TGTGCCAGCAGTTATAACTACGAGCAGTACTTC. This encodes CASSYNYEQYF. The rearrangement joins TRBV12-3 or TRBV12-4 to TRBJ2-7; no clear D gene. V gave up 4 bases and J gave up 3 bases, with 4 bases separating them. The CDR3 sequence is 11 residues long.

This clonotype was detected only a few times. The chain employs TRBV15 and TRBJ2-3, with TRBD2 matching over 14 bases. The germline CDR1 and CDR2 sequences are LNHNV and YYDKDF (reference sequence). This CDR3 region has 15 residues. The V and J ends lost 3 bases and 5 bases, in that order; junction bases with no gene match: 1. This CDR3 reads CATSRGTSGGDTQYF. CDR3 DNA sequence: TGTGCCACCAGCAGGGGGACTAGCGGGGGAGATACGCAGTATTTT.

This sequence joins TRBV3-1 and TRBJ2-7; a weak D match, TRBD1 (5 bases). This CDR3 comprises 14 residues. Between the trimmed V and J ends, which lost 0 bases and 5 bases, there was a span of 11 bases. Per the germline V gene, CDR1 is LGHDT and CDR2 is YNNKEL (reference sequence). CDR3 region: CASSQEARVNEQYF. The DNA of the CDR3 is TGTGCCAGCAGCCAAGAGGCCAGGGTGAACGAGCAGTACTTC.

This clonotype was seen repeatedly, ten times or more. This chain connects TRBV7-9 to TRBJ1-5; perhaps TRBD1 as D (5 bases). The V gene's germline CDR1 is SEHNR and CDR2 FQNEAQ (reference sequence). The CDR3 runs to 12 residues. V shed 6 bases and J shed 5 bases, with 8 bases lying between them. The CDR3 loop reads CASSTGDQPQHF. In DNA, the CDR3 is TGTGCCAGCAGTACAGGAGATCAGCCCCAGCATTTT.